Listed below are T cell receptor beta chains from one sample, sequenced in a study of OX40 agonist ivuxolimab in advanced cancers. The method was immunoSEQ multiplex PCR; TCRdb's version includes in-frame clones alone and lacks a portion of them. The sample records around 69,000 clones, around 80% being singletons. Sequencing was performed on CD4+ or CD8+ T cells sorted from blood, taken in a trial of the OX40 agonist ivuxolimab. The origin of the receptors is an adult with an advanced solid tumor such as melanoma, head and neck, liver or kidney cancer. Each CDR3 is given with its conserved first and last residue. D genes are given only for firm matches. Not all rows give a size; the values are once, few, many and, for expanded clones, a class.

v_gene	j_gene	abundance	len	d_gene	CDR3nt	CDR3aa
TRBV6-6	TRBJ2-7	-	13	TRBD1	TGTGCCAGCAGTTTCTGGACAGGGGATGAGCAGTACTTC	CASSFWTGDEQYF
TRBV29-1	TRBJ1-1	few	12	-	TGCAGCGTTGAAGAGGGGGGGACTGAAGCTTTCTTT	CSVEEGGTEAFF
TRBV10-3	TRBJ1-2	-	13	-	TGTGCCATCAGTGGGGGGGGCGACTATGGCTACACCTTC	CAISGGGDYGYTF
TRBV5-4	TRBJ1-2	-	15	-	TGTGCCAGCAGCCCTTACTGGACCACAGAGGATGGCTACACCTTC	CASSPYWTTEDGYTF
TRBV27	TRBJ1-2	-	13	TRBD1	TGTGCCAGCAGAAATACAGGGGAAGAAGGCTACACCTTC	CASRNTGEEGYTF
TRBV5-6	TRBJ2-4	-	14	-	TGTGCCAGCGTAAAACAGGCAGCGGGAAACATTCAGTACTTC	CASVKQAAGNIQYF
TRBV2	TRBJ2-3	-	13	-	TGTGCCAGCAGTGAGGACGTCACAGATACGCAGTATTTT	CASSEDVTDTQYF
TRBV4-1	TRBJ2-3	-	13	-	TGCGCCAGCAGCACCCGGGAGTCAGATACGCAGTATTTT	CASSTRESDTQYF
TRBV5-6	TRBJ2-2	-	18	TRBD2	TGTGCCAGCAGTCCCGGGCCGGGACTAGCGGGAGGAACCGGGGAGCTGTTTTTT	CASSPGPGLAGGTGELFF
TRBV7-2	TRBJ1-5	-	15	-	TGTGCCAGCAGCTTAGCAGGCGGATCCTATCAGCCCCAGCATTTT	CASSLAGGSYQPQHF
TRBV18	TRBJ1-2	-	13	-	TGTGCCAGCTCACCACCGGGGCTCTATGGCTACACCTTC	CASSPPGLYGYTF
TRBV4-1	TRBJ1-6	-	15	-	TGCGCCAGCAGCCAAGAAGTACAGGACGGTTCACCCCTCCACTTT	CASSQEVQDGSPLHF
TRBV11-3	TRBJ1-1	-	14	-	TGTGCCAGCAGCCCAGGGTCTCTAAGAACTGAAGCTTTCTTT	CASSPGSLRTEAFF